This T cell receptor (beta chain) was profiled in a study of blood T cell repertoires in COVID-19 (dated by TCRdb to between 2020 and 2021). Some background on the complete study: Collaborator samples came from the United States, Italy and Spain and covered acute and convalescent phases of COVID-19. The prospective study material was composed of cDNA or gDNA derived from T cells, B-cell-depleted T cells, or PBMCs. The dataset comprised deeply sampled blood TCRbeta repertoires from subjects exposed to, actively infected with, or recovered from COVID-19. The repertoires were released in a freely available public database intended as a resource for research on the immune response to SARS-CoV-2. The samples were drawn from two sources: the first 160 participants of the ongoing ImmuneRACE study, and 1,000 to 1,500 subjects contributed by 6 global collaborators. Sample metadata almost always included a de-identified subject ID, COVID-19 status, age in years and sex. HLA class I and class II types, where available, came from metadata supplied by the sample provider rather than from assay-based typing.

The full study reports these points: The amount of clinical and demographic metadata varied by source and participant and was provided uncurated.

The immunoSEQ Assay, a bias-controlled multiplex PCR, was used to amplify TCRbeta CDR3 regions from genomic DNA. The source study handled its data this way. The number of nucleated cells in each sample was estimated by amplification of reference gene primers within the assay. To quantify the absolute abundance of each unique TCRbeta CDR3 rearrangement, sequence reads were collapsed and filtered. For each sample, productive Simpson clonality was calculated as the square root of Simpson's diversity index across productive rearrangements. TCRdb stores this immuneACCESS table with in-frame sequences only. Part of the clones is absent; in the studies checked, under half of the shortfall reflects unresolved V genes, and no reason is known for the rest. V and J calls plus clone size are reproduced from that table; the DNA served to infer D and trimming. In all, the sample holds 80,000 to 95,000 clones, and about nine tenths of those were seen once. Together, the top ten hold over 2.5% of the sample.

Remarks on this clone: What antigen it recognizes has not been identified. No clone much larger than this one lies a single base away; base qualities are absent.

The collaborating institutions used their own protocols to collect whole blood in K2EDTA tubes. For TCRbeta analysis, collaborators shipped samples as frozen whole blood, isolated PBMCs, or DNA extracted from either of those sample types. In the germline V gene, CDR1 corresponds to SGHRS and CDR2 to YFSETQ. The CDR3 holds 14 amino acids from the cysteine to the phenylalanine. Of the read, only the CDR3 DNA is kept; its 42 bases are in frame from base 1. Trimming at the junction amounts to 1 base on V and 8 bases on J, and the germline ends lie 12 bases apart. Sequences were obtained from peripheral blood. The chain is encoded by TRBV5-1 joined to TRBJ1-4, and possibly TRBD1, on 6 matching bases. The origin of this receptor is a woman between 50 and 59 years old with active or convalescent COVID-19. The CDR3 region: CASSLNRESEKLFF. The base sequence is TGCGCCAGCAGCTTGAACAGGGAGTCCGAAAAACTGTTTTTT.